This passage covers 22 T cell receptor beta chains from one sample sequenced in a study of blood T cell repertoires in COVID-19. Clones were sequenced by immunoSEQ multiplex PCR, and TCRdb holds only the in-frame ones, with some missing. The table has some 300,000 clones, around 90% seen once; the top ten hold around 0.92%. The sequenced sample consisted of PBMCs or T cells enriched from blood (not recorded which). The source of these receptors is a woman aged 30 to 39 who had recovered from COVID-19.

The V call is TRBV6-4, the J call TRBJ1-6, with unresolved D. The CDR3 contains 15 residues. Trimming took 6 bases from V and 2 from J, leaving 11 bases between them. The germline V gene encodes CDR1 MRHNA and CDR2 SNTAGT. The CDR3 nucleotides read TGTGCCAGCAGACTTCAGGCCACCTATAATTCACCCCTCCACTTT. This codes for CASRLQATYNSPLHF.

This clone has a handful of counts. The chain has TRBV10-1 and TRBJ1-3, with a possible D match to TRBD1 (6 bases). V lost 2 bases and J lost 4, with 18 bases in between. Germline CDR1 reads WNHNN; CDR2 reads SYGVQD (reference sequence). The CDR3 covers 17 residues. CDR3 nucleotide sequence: TGCGCCAGCAGTGAGGGTTCTTGGCAGGGGTCGGGAAACACCATATATTTT. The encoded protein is CASSEGSWQGSGNTIYF.

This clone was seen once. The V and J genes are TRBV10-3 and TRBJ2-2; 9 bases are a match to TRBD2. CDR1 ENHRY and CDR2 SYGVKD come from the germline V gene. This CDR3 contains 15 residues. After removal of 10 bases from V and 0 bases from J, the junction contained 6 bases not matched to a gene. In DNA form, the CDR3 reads TGTGCCACCATAGCGGGAGACGCGAACACCGGGGAGCTGTTTTTT. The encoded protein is CATIAGDANTGELFF.

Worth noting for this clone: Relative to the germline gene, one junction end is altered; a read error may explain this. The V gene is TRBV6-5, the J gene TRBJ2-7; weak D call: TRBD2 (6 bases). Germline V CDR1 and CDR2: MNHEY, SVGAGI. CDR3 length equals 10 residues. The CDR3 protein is CASGTVGCLF. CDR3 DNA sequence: TGTGCCAGCGGGACTGTCGGTTGTCTCTTC.

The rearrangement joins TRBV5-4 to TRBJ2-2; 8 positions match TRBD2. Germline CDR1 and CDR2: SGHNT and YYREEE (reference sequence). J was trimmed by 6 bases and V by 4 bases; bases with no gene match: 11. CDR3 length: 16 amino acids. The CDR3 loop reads CASSTPRGGLAGELFF. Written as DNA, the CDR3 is TGTGCCAGCAGCACGCCCCGGGGGGGGCTGGCCGGGGAGCTGTTTTTT.

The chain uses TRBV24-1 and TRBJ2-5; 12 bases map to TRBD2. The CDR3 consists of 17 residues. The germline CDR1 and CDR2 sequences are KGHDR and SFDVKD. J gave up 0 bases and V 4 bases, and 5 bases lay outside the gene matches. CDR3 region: CATSEAGLAGNQETQYF. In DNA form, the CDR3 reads TGTGCCACCAGTGAGGCTGGACTAGCGGGGAACCAAGAGACCCAGTACTTC.

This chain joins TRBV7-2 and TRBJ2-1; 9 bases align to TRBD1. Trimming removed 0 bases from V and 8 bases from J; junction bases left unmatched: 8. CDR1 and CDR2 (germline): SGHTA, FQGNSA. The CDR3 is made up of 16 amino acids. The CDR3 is CASSLAPGQGYYEQFF. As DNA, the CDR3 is TGTGCCAGCAGCTTAGCGCCGGGACAGGGCTATTATGAGCAGTTCTTC.

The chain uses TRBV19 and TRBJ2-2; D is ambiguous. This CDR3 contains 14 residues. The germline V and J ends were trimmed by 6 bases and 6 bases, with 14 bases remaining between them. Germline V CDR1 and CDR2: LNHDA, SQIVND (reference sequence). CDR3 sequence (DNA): TGTGCCAGTAGCCTCGTATCTGTCGCCGGGGAGCTGTTTTTT. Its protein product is CASSLVSVAGELFF.

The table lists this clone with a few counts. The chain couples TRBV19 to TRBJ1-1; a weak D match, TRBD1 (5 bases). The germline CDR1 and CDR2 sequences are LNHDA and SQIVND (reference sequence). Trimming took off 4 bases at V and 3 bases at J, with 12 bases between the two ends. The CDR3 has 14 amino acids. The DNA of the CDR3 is TGTGCCAGTAGTAAGGTTCGGGGGGACACTGAAGCTTTCTTT. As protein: CASSKVRGDTEAFF.

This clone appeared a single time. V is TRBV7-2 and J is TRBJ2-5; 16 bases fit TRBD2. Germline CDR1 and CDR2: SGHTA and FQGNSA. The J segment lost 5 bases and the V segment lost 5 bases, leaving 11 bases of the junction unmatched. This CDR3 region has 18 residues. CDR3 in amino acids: CASSTQGTSGRAGETQYF. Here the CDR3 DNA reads TGTGCCAGCAGCACTCAAGGGACTAGCGGGAGGGCCGGGGAGACCCAGTACTTC. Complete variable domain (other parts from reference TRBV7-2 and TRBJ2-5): GAGVSQSPSNKVTEKGKDVELRCDPISGHTALYWYRQSLGQGLEFLIYFQGNSAPDKSGLPSDRFSAERTGGSVSTLTIQRTQQEDSAVYLCASSTQGTSGRAGETQYFGPGTRLLVL.

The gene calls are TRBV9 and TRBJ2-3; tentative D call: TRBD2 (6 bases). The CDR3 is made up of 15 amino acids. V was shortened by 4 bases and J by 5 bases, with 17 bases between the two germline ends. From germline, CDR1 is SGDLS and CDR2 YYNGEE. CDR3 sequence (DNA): TGTGCCAGCAGCCCATGGGACTCCAGGGTAGATACGCAGTATTTT. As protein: CASSPWDSRVDTQYF.

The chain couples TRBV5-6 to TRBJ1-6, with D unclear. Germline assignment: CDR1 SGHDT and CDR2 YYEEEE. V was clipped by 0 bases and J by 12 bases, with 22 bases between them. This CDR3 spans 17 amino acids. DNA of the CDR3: TGTGCCAGCAGCTTGGGGTCAGCCGGACTTGCTCTTCAACCCCTCCACTTT. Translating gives CASSLGSAGLALQPLHF.

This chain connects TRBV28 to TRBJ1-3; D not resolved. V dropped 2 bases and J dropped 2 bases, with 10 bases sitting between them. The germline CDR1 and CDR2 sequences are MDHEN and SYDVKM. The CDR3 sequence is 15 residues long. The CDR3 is CASSLNSPPGNTIYF. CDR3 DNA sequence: TGTGCCAGCAGTTTAAACTCTCCTCCTGGAAACACCATATATTTT.

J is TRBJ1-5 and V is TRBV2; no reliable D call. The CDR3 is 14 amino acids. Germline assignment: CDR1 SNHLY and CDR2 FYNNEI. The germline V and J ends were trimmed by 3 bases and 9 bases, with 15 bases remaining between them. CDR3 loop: CASSEELALLPQHF. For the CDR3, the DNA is TGTGCCAGCAGTGAGGAGTTGGCATTACTGCCCCAGCATTTT.

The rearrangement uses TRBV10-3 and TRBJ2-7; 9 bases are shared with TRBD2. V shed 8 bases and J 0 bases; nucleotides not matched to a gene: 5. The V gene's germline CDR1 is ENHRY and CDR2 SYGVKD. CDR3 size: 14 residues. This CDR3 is CAIGAGGSSYEQYF. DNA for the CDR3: TGTGCCATCGGGGCGGGGGGGAGCTCCTACGAGCAGTACTTC.

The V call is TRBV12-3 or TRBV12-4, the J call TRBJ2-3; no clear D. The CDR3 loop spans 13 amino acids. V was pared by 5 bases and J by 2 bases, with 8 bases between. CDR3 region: CASSPYSTDTQYF. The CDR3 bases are TGTGCCAGCAGTCCCTATTCCACAGATACGCAGTATTTT.

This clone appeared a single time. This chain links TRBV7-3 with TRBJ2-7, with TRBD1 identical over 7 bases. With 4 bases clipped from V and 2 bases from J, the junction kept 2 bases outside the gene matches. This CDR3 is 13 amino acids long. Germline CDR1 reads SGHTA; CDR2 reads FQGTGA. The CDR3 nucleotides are TGTGCCAGCAGCTCGGGACAGACCTACGAGCAGTACTTC. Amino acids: CASSSGQTYEQYF.

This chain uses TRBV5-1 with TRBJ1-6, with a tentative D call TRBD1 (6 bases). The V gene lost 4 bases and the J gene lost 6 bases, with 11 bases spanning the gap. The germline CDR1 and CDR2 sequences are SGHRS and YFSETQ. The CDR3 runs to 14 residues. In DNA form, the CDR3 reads TGCGCCAGCAGCCCAGGGGTGGTTAATTCACCCCTCCACTTT. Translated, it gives CASSPGVVNSPLHF.

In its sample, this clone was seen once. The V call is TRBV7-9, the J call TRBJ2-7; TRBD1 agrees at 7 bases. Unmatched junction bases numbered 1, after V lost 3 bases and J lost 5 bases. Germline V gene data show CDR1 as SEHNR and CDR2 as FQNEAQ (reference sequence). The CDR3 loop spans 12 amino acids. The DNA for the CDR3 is TGTGCCAGCAGCTTGACAGGGAACGAGCAGTACTTC. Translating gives CASSLTGNEQYF.

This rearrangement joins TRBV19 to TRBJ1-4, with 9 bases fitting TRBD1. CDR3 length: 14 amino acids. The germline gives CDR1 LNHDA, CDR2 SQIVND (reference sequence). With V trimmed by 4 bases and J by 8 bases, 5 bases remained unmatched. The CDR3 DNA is TGTGCCAGTAGTAGAGACAGGGGGTACGAAAAACTGTTTTTT. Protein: CASSRDRGYEKLFF.

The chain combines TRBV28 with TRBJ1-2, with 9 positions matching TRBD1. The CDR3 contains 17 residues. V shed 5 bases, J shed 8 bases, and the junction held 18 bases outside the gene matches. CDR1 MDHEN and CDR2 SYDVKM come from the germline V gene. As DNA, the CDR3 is TGTGCCAGCAGTCGGGACAGGGAGGAAAATACGGTGCGGGGCTACACCTTC. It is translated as CASSRDREENTVRGYTF.

CDR3 amino acids: CASSPRDRGRVEETQYF. CDR3 bases: TGTGCCAGCAGTCCCCGGGACAGGGGGCGCGTCGAGGAGACCCAGTACTTC. The chain has TRBV6-2 or TRBV6-3 and TRBJ2-5; 12 bases match TRBD1. This CDR3 has 17 amino acids. Germline CDR1 reads MNHEY; CDR2 reads SVGEGT. V lost 5 bases, J lost 5 bases, and 12 bases stayed unmatched.